A single sample gave rise to the 18 T cell receptor beta chains below, sequenced in a study of CD8 T cells in ankylosing spondylitis. Via MiXCR, TCRdb re-called the 5' RACE reads, giving one row per CDR3 protein. The sample has about 100,000 distinct CDR3 sequences, 24% seen once. The sequencing input was synovial fluid, either unsorted or a sorted T cell fraction (not recorded which). The origin of the receptors is a male donor with ankylosing spondylitis.

In its sample, this clonotype was seen a few times. V usage is TRBV20-1 and J usage is TRBJ2-7, with a possible D match to TRBD2 (5 bases). Trimming removed 6 bases from V and 3 bases from J, with 18 bases in between. The CDR3 has 14 amino acids. The germline CDR1 and CDR2 sequences are DFQATT and SNEGSKA (reference sequence). The CDR3: CSARGLVGHYEQYV. The CDR3 DNA follows: TGCAGTGCCCGAGGGCTAGTGGGCCACTACGAGCAGTACGTC.

The V and J genes are TRBV6-5 and TRBJ2-1, with 8 bases identical to TRBD2. V was pared by 1 base and J by 6 bases, with 8 bases of the junction left unmatched. The germline V gene encodes CDR1 MNHEY and CDR2 SVGAGI. The CDR3 runs 16 residues. CDR3 loop: CASSYLDPAGGNEQFF. The CDR3 DNA is TGTGCCAGCAGTTACTTGGACCCCGCGGGAGGCAATGAGCAGTTCTTC.

The CDR3 spells CASSLWDEADTEAFF. CDR3 DNA: TGTGCCAGCTCACTGTGGGACGAGGCGGACACTGAAGCTTTCTTT. This rearrangement joins TRBV18 to TRBJ1-1; weak D call: TRBD1 (5 bases). Germline CDR1 and CDR2: KGHSH and LQKENI. This CDR3 spans 15 amino acids. Deletions cut 4 bases from V and 3 bases from J, with 15 bases between.

Ten or more counts support this clonotype. The chain carries TRBV12-3 or TRBV12-4 and TRBJ1-6; D not certain. This CDR3 has 15 residues. The V end lost 6 bases, the J end lost 2 bases, and 11 bases lay between the germline ends. CDR3 residues: CASSGAAAYNSPLHF. CDR3 nucleotides: TGTGCCAGCAGCGGTGCGGCCGCCTATAATTCACCCCTCCACTTT.

The chain uses TRBV9 and TRBJ2-2, with D possibly TRBD2 on 6 matching bases. The CDR3 has 17 amino acids. The germline V and J ends were trimmed by 2 bases and 1 base, with 15 bases remaining between them. Germline V gives CDR1 SGDLS, CDR2 YYNGEE. The CDR3 DNA sequence: TGTGCCAGCAGCGTTTTTTCCGGGACTGTGAACACCGGGGAGCTGTTTTTT. Translated, it gives CASSVFSGTVNTGELFF. The full variable domain, in which reference TRBV9 and TRBJ2-2 provide the parts outside the CDR3, is DSGVTQTPKHLITATGQRVTLRCSPRSGDLSVYWYQQSLDQGLQFLIQYYNGEERAKGNILERFSAQQFPDLHSELNLSSLELGDSALYFCASSVFSGTVNTGELFFGEGSRLTVL.

This clonotype was detected only a few times. This chain connects TRBV6-1 to TRBJ1-1; D unclear. The CDR3 totals 15 residues. The germline V gene encodes CDR1 MNHNS and CDR2 SASEGT. Trimming stripped 4 bases from V and 2 bases from J, with 14 bases between. CDR3 in amino acids: CASSASPGLNTEAFF. The CDR3 nucleotides read TGTGCCAGCAGTGCCTCACCGGGCCTTAACACTGAAGCTTTCTTT.

A few counts support this clonotype. The V call is TRBV11-3, the J call TRBJ2-5; D not resolved. The CDR3 length is 14 residues. Germline CDR1 SGHNT, CDR2 YENEEA. Deletions cut 0 bases from V and 1 base from J, with 6 bases between. The CDR3 reads CASSLERSQETQYF. The CDR3 DNA reads as TGTGCCAGCAGCTTAGAGCGGAGCCAAGAGACCCAGTACTTC.

This chain connects TRBV9 to TRBJ2-2, with TRBD2 matching 7 bases. The V segment lost 0 bases and the J segment 5 bases; nucleotides outside the gene matches: 7. The CDR3 consists of 16 residues. The V gene's germline CDR1 is SGDLS and CDR2 YYNGEE. The CDR3 region has the DNA TGTGCCAGCAGCGTAGGGACTGGCGGGAGTACCGGGGAGCTGTTTTTT. Encoded protein: CASSVGTGGSTGELFF.

This clonotype came up a few times. The chain employs TRBV7-9 and TRBJ1-1, with TRBD1 matching over 8 bases. The V and J ends lost 5 bases and 2 bases, in that order; junction bases with no gene match: 7. The V gene's germline CDR1 is SEHNR and CDR2 FQNEAQ (reference sequence). CDR3 length: 15 residues. This CDR3 reads CASSLSQGGNTEAFF. CDR3 nucleotide sequence: TGTGCCAGCAGCCTGTCACAGGGGGGAAACACTGAAGCTTTCTTT.

In its sample, this clonotype was seen a few times. The chain's CDR3 is CASSLLGTAGSEQFF. CDR3 nucleotides: TGTGCCAGCAGCTTGTTGGGGACCGCGGGCAGTGAGCAGTTCTTC. This chain links TRBV5-6 with TRBJ2-1; D tentatively fits TRBD1 or TRBD2 (5 bases each). Trimming took off 1 base at V and 9 bases at J, with 17 bases between the two ends. The CDR3 covers 15 residues. The germline V gene encodes CDR1 SGHDT and CDR2 YYEEEE.

The chain is built from TRBV28 and TRBJ1-1; D might be TRBD1 (6 bases). The V end was cut by 2 bases, the J end by 4 bases, with 23 bases between. CDR1 and CDR2 from the germline V gene are MDHEN and SYDVKM. The CDR3 contains 18 residues. Here the CDR3 DNA reads TGTGCCAGCAGTTTAGGGGGCGGGGCCTTTTTAAGTAGCACTGAAGCTTTCTTT. Translating it yields CASSLGGGAFLSSTEAFF.

The rearrangement uses TRBV19 and TRBJ2-5; the D is unclear. Trimming removed 3 bases at V and 1 base at J, with 9 bases between. The CDR3 is 14 amino acids. CDR1 is LNHDA and CDR2 is SQIVND in the germline V gene (reference sequence). The CDR3 DNA is TGTGCCAGTAGTATTCTTAACGGCCAAGAGACCCAGTACTTC. It translates to CASSILNGQETQYF.

This clonotype was counted at least ten times. This chain links TRBV12-3 or TRBV12-4 with TRBJ2-1; D is undetermined. CDR3 size: 12 residues. With 3 bases removed from V and 4 bases from J, the gap between germline ends came to 4 bases. CDR3 loop: CASSLRYNEQFF. The DNA of the CDR3 is TGTGCCAGCAGTTTGCGATACAATGAGCAGTTCTTC.

The chain combines TRBV7-8 with TRBJ2-1; TRBD2 matches 12 bases. The CDR3 contains 17 residues. With V trimmed by 1 base and J by 8 bases, 9 bases remained unmatched. Germline V gene data show CDR1 as SGHVS and CDR2 as FQNEAQ. The chain's CDR3 is CASSLVLAGGPGDEQFF. CDR3 nucleotides: TGTGCCAGCAGCTTAGTGCTAGCGGGAGGGCCCGGGGATGAGCAGTTCTTC.

This chain joins TRBV7-2 and TRBJ1-1; D is perhaps TRBD1 (5 bases). The CDR3 loop spans 15 amino acids. Germline CDR1 SGHTA, CDR2 FQGNSA. The V and J ends lost 1 base and 3 bases respectively, with 12 bases between them. The DNA of the CDR3 is TGTGCCAGCAGCTTAGGAGGCCAGGGCGACACTGAAGCTTTCTTT. This encodes CASSLGGQGDTEAFF.

This clonotype was counted a few times. This rearrangement joins TRBV10-3 to TRBJ2-3, with D uncertain. V lost 7 bases to trimming and J lost 5 bases, with 16 bases between them. The germline CDR1 and CDR2 sequences are ENHRY and SYGVKD. This CDR3 region has 14 residues. CDR3: CAITPDSNGDTQYF. CDR3 in DNA: TGTGCCATCACTCCCGACTCAAATGGAGATACGCAGTATTTT.

This clonotype was picked up a small number of times. This chain links TRBV5-5 with TRBJ2-7, with 7 bases fitting TRBD2. Germline V gene lookup returns CDR1 SGHKS and CDR2 YYEKEE (reference sequence). J lost 5 bases, V lost 0 bases, and 11 bases had no gene match. This CDR3 is built from 16 residues. DNA of the CDR3: TGTGCCAGCAGCTTGGCCTTAGGGGAGGGTAGCGACGAGCAGTACTTC. Amino acids: CASSLALGEGSDEQYF.

This clonotype was counted between two and nine times. The CDR3 bases are TGCAGTGCTCCTCGAGGCGGGAGTCAGGAGGAGCAGTTCTTC. Translated, it gives CSAPRGGSQEEQFF. This chain connects TRBV20-1 to TRBJ2-1, with 7 bases that match TRBD2. The CDR3 totals 14 residues. Germline V lookup: CDR1 DFQATT, CDR2 SNEGSKA (reference sequence). With V trimmed by 5 bases and J by 10 bases, 14 bases remained unmatched.